The clone carrying this T cell receptor beta chain was detected only a few times. Its antigen remains unidentified. This specimen comes from a study of a mutant IDH1 vaccine in newly diagnosed glioma. The time point is: week 47, end of study. Each dose delivered 300 ug of mutant IDH1 20-mer peptide subcutaneously with imiquimod. The protocol was immunoSEQ multiplex PCR, while the TCRdb copy is restricted to in-frame clones and leaves out a portion. The sample shows about 94,000 clones, approximately 89% of them seen only once. CDR1 and CDR2 from the germline V gene are SGHNT and YENEEA. CDR3 length equals 16 residues. Trimming left V 6 bases short and J 2 bases short, with 17 bases between.

This clonotype was obtained from a woman in her fifties or sixties with glioma. The specimen comprised PBMCs, sampled from a glioma patient whose treatment included an IDH1 peptide vaccine. The chain uses TRBV11-3 and TRBJ1-5, with D possibly TRBD1 on 6 matching bases. The CDR3 DNA follows: TGTGCCAGCAGGATTCACCCGACAGGCCGCAATCAGCCCCAGCATTTT. This gives the protein CASRIHPTGRNQPQHF.